The clone carrying this TCR beta chain was counted ten times or more. No antigen is known for it. V was clipped by 2 bases and J by 6 bases, with 7 bases between them. The CDR3 runs to 13 residues. This entry belongs to a study of T cell repertoires in cytomegalovirus infection. Study background: Public TCR beta signatures marked donors with CMV infection and the matching HLA.

Regarding the study as a whole: Cumulative public TCR beta family frequency identified carriers of CMV plus the relevant HLA. Dominating the ex vivo response were HLA-C-restricted CMV-specific TCR beta clonotypes.

One entry per CDR3 protein results from TCRdb running MiXCR on the reads. The sample contains about 130,000 distinct CDR3 sequences, roughly 8.2% of which appear only once. This rearrangement joins TRBV12-3 or TRBV12-4 to TRBJ1-4, with a tentative D call TRBD1 (5 bases). Sequenced: PBMCs. This clonotype originated in a human donor in good health (CMV status not recorded). Some clones in this sample may be carry-over from other donors' samples. CDR3 sequence (DNA): TGTGCCAGCAGTTTATTAGGGGATGAAAAACTGTTTTTT. This translates into CASSLLGDEKLFF.